This T cell receptor (beta chain) originates from a study of shared clonotypes between healthy human individuals. The V end was cut by 2 bases, the J end by 6 bases, with 24 bases between. Germline V gene lookup returns CDR1 SGHRS and CDR2 YFSETQ. This CDR3 comprises 18 residues. The naive CD8 fraction comprised CD45RO-negative cells positively selected for CCR7 and excluded terminally differentiated effector memory CD45RA+ cells. Donors had no recently reported acute infections or vaccinations and were HIV-negative. Genomic DNA of each subset was evenly split across several immunoSEQ plates. Repertoires were generated with immunoSEQ multiplex PCR, while TCRdb's copy carries only in-frame clones and drops some. The sample has some 1,900,000 clones, roughly 94% seen once; the top ten hold 0.9% to 1.5%.

Sequencing input: naive CD8+ T cells sorted from blood. This chain connects TRBV5-1 to TRBJ2-1, with a weak D call TRBD2 (6 bases). This clonotype originated in a man younger than 35 in good health. This CDR3 reads CASSFEPGLGYEGNEQFF. The CDR3 coding sequence is TGCGCCAGCAGCTTTGAACCGGGACTCGGGTATGAGGGCAATGAGCAGTTCTTC.